This entry lists 12 T cell receptor beta chains sequenced from one sample in a study of CD8 T cells in ankylosing spondylitis. MiXCR, applied by TCRdb to the 5' RACE reads, yields one record per CDR3 protein. The table records approximately 540,000 distinct CDR3 sequences, about an eighth of them present only once. The antigens of these receptors remain unknown. Study-wide results and caveats: What appeared characteristic of ankylosing spondylitis blood was a TCR beta motif of 7 or 8 highly homologous variants.

The sequenced sample consisted of blood, either unsorted or a sorted T cell fraction (not recorded which). These receptors all stem from a male donor with ankylosing spondylitis.

This clonotype has just a few counts. This chain uses TRBV18 with TRBJ2-3; D is tentatively TRBD1 or TRBD2 (6 bases each). CDR3 length equals 14 residues. Germline V gene lookup returns CDR1 KGHSH and CDR2 LQKENI. The V gene lost 2 bases and the J gene lost 8 bases, with 14 bases spanning the gap. CDR3 DNA sequence: TGTGCCAGCTCACCAAGGTTCCGGGGGCTTACGCAGTATTTT. It is translated as CASSPRFRGLTQYF.

This chain connects TRBV7-2 to TRBJ2-7; TRBD1 is a possible D gene (6 bases). The germline V gene encodes CDR1 SGHTA and CDR2 FQGNSA. CDR3 length equals 15 residues. V was clipped by 0 bases and J by 4 bases, with 13 bases between them. For the CDR3, the DNA is TGTGCCAGCAGCTTAGCAGGACAGCTGCAATACGAGCAGTACTTC. Its protein is CASSLAGQLQYEQYF.

This clonotype was found many times. The chain has TRBV29-1 and TRBJ2-5; 8 nucleotides agree with TRBD1. Per germline, CDR1 SQVTM and CDR2 ANQGSEA. The V and J ends lost 6 bases and 1 base, in that order; junction bases with no gene match: 4. The CDR3 contains 13 residues. The CDR3 bases are TGCAGCGTAGACAGGGGTGTCCAAGAGACCCAGTACTTC. Its protein is CSVDRGVQETQYF.

This clonotype was counted a few times. The chain joins TRBV7-9 to TRBJ2-5, with D perhaps TRBD2 (5 bases). Between the trimmed V and J ends, which lost 1 base and 2 bases, there was a span of 8 bases. CDR3 length equals 14 residues. CDR1 SEHNR and CDR2 FQNEAQ come from the germline V gene (reference sequence). The CDR3 DNA is TGTGCCAGCAGCTTAGTTTCGGGACAAGAGACCCAGTACTTC. It is translated as CASSLVSGQETQYF.

This clonotype was counted between two and nine times. The V gene is TRBV2, the J gene TRBJ2-1, with D hard to call. V was trimmed by 6 bases and J by 6 bases, leaving 9 bases between them. Germline CDR1 is SNHLY and CDR2 is FYNNEI. The CDR3 consists of 12 residues. The CDR3 DNA is TGTGCCAGCAGGGAATACGTCAATGAGCAGTTCTTC. Its translation: CASREYVNEQFF.

The rearrangement links TRBV5-1 to TRBJ1-4, with TRBD1 matching 7 bases. CDR1 and CDR2 (germline): SGHRS, YFSETQ. The CDR3 contains 18 residues. With 4 bases clipped from V and 3 bases from J, the junction kept 15 bases outside the gene matches. The CDR3 protein is CASSEDPGQPGANEKLFF. CDR3 bases: TGCGCCAGCAGCGAGGACCCGGGACAGCCAGGCGCTAATGAAAAACTGTTTTTT.

This clonotype was seen only a few times. The chain combines TRBV6-5 with TRBJ2-1; 11 positions match TRBD1. V lost 0 bases to trimming and J lost 3 bases; unmatched junction nucleotides: 7. Germline lookup yields CDR1 MNHEY and CDR2 SVGAGI. The CDR3 is made up of 18 amino acids. The CDR3 region has the DNA TGTGCCAGCAGTTACTCTGGGACAGGGGGGTATGGCTACAATGAGCAGTTCTTC. Its translation: CASSYSGTGGYGYNEQFF.

This clonotype was observed a handful of times. V gene TRBV20-1 combines with J gene TRBJ2-2, with 16 bases that match TRBD2. Germline lookup yields CDR1 DFQATT and CDR2 SNEGSKA (reference sequence). The CDR3 is 15 amino acids. With 5 bases clipped from V and 8 bases from J, the junction kept 5 bases outside the gene matches. This CDR3 is CSAAGLAGGAGELFF. The CDR3 coding sequence is TGCAGTGCTGCGGGACTAGCGGGAGGGGCAGGGGAGCTGTTTTTT.

This clonotype was counted only a few times. The chain carries TRBV6-1 and TRBJ2-7, with a possible D match to TRBD1 (6 bases). V lost 3 bases, J lost 11 bases, and 17 bases lay in between. CDR3 length: 13 residues. Germline V lookup: CDR1 MNHNS, CDR2 SASEGT. This chain's CDR3 is CASSEVQGREEYV. Here the CDR3 DNA reads TGTGCCAGCAGTGAGGTACAGGGTCGCGAAGAGTACGTC.

This clonotype turned up a few times. The gene calls are TRBV5-1 and TRBJ1-3; D not resolved. Germline-derived CDR1 and CDR2 are SGHRS and YFSETQ. Trimming removed 0 bases from V and 4 bases from J, with 17 bases in between. CDR3 length: 17 amino acids. The CDR3 DNA follows: TGCGCCAGCAGCTTGGCCCCAGGTGGAGGAGGCGGAAACACCATATATTTT. The encoded protein is CASSLAPGGGGGNTIYF.

The chain links TRBV24-1 to TRBJ1-5; D is undetermined. CDR3 size: 13 residues. CDR1 and CDR2 from the germline V gene are KGHDR and SFDVKD. V lost 3 bases and J lost 8, with 10 bases in between. The CDR3 sequence is CATSDQAGKPQHF. The DNA for the CDR3 is TGTGCCACCAGTGATCAAGCCGGGAAGCCCCAGCATTTT.

There are a few counts of this clonotype. J is TRBJ2-7 and V is TRBV20-1; D perhaps matches TRBD2 (6 bases). Trimming removed 6 bases from V and 0 bases from J, with 15 bases in between. In germline, CDR1 is DFQATT, CDR2 SNEGSKA (reference sequence). This CDR3 region has 14 residues. The chain's CDR3 is CSATRRENSYEQYF. The CDR3, as DNA: TGCAGTGCCACCAGGAGGGAAAACTCCTACGAGCAGTACTTC.